This TCR beta chain stems from a study of blood T cell repertoires in COVID-19. Study summary: T cells, B-cell-depleted T cells, or PBMCs provided the cDNA or gDNA that served as material.

Germline CDR1 LNHDA, CDR2 SQIVND (reference sequence). The ends were cut back, 6 bases at V and 0 bases at J, with 9 bases in the middle. The CDR3 is 14 amino acids. Enrollment of patients from Seattle took place during active infection, with longitudinal follow-up. Assay: immunoSEQ multiplex PCR; the TCRdb copy retains only in-frame clones and omits some. The sample includes about 130,000 clones, about 70% of them seen just once. This clone was detected a few times. Sequenced: peripheral blood. This TCR was sampled from a man at least 80 years old with COVID-19, enrolled during active disease. The rearrangement joins TRBV19 to TRBJ1-3; D gene uncertain. The CDR3 loop reads CASSTLNSGNTIYF. CDR3 nucleotides: TGTGCCAGTAGCACTCTTAACTCTGGAAACACCATATATTTT.